The entry below gives a single T cell receptor beta chain sequence along with its context. Its cognate antigen is unknown. Trimming shortened V by 3 bases and J by 1 base, and 10 bases separated the two germline ends. CDR1 is SGHTA, CDR2 FQGNSA, per germline. The CDR3 loop spans 15 amino acids. The data derive from a study of vaccination and CD4 T cells after COVID-19. The wider study: There were six male and four female convalescents, and two of them were Hispanic. Study outcomes and limitations: Within the convalescent patients, spike mono-reactivity was found in 304 of 307 vaccine-specific clones.

Time point noted: late sampling 161 to 241 days after vaccination in three convalescent patients. Treatment meaning: roughly ten-day PBMC culture with coronavirus spike peptide pools or control peptides (ViraFEST assay). The Oncomine TCR Beta short-read assay was what sequenced the DNA obtained from cultured CD4+ T cells. The template was genomic DNA from cultured CD4+ T cells. Each CDR3 protein is one row after TCRdb ran MiXCR on the PCR reads. The sample has about 24,000 distinct CDR3 sequences, about 40% seen once. This chain connects TRBV7-2 to TRBJ1-5, with D possibly matching TRBD1 (5 bases). The receptor comes from a human donor who had recovered from COVID-19. The material sequenced was CD4+ T cells from blood, cultured in vitro, taken about 7 months after SARS-CoV-2 vaccination. The CDR3 is CASSFPGNSNQPQHF. The CDR3 DNA follows: TGTGCCAGCAGCTTCCCAGGGAACAGCAATCAGCCCCAGCATTTT.